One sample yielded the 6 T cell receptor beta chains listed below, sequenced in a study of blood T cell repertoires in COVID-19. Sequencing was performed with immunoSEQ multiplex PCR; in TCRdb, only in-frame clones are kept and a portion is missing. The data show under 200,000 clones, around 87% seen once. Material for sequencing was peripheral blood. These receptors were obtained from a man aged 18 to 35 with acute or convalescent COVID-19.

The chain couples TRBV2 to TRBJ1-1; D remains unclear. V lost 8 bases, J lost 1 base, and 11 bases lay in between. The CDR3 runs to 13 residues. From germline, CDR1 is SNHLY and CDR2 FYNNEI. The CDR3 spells CASARDWNTEAFF. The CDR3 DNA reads TGTGCCAGCGCCCGCGACTGGAACACTGAAGCTTTCTTT.

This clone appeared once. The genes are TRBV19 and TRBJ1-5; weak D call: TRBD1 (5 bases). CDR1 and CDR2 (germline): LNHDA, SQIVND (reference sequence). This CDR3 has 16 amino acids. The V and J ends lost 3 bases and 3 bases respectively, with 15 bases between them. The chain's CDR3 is CASSIQPGRYNQPQHF. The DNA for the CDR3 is TGTGCCAGTAGTATCCAGCCAGGGAGGTACAATCAGCCCCAGCATTTT.

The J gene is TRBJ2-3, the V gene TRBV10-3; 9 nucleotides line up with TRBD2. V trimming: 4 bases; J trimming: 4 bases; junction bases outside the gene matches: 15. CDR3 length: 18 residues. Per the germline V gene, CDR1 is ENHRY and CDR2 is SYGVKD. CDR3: CAISGTGTSSFRSDTQYF. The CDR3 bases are TGTGCCATCAGTGGCACCGGGACTAGCTCCTTTAGATCAGATACGCAGTATTTT.

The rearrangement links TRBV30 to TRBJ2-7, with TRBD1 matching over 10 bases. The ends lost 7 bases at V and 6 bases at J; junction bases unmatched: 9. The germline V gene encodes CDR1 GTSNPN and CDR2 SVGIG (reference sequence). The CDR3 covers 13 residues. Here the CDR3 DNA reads TGTGCCTCGACAGGGGGCGATCTGGGCGAGCAGTACTTC. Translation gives CASTGGDLGEQYF.

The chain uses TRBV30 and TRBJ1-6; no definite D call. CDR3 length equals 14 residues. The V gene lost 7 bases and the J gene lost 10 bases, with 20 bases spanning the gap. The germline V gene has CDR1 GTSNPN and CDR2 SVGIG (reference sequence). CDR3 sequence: CALNRGGPRSPLHF. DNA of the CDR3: TGTGCCTTAAATAGAGGAGGGCCTCGGTCACCCCTCCACTTT.

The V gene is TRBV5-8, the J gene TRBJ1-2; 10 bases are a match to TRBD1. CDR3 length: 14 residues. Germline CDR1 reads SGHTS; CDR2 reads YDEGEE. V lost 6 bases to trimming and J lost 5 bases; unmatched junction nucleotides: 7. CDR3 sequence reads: CASILTGGTYGYTF. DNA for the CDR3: TGTGCCAGCATCCTGACAGGGGGCACTTATGGCTACACCTTC.